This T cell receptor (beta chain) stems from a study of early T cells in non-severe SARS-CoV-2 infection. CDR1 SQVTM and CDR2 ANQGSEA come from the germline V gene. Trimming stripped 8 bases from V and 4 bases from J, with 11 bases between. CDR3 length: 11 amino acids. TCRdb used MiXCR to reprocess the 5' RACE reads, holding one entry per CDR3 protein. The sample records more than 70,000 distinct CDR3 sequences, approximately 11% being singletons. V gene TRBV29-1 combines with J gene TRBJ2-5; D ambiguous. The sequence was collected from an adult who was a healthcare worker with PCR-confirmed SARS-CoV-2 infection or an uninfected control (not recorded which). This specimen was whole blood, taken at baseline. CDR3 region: CSNEVVETQYF. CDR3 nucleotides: TGCAGCAATGAGGTTGTAGAGACCCAGTACTTC.